This T cell receptor (beta chain) was recovered during a study of early T cells in non-severe SARS-CoV-2 infection. Background on the study: The authors sequenced bulk RNA from unsorted whole blood, leaving chains unpaired.

This clonotype has only a few counts. TCRdb called the 5' RACE reads again in MiXCR, with one record for every CDR3 protein. This table holds 25,000 to 35,000 distinct CDR3 sequences, around 7% found once. The V gene's germline CDR1 is SGHTA and CDR2 FQGTGA. This CDR3 spans 15 amino acids. J gave up 6 bases and V 5 bases, and 10 bases lay outside the gene matches. The chain carries TRBV7-3 and TRBJ2-1; 7 bases map to TRBD2. The receptor's source is an adult who was a healthcare worker with PCR-confirmed SARS-CoV-2 infection or an uninfected control (not recorded which). The sequencing sample was made of whole blood. The CDR3 DNA reads TGTGCCAGCAGCCCTTCCCGGGGGAGGGGCAATGAGCAGTTCTTC. Amino acid sequence: CASSPSRGRGNEQFF.